The 30 T cell receptor beta chains listed next were all sequenced from one sample in a study of human T cells and chemical hapten exposure. This sample's time point: patch test 2, 6 weeks after DPC sensitization. Treatment: therapeutic diphenylcyclopropenone sensitization with weekly scalp DPC. TCRdb reprocessed the RACE reads via MiXCR and lists one record per CDR3 protein. The repertoire holds 85,000 to 100,000 distinct CDR3 sequences, with approximately 10% as singletons. The material was whole blood, obtained in connection with sensitization to the hapten diphenylcyclopropenone (DPC). The receptor source for this set is a man aged 40-49 years with alopecia areata. Some clones in this sample may be carry-over from other donors' samples.

The J gene is TRBJ2-1, the V gene TRBV14; unclear D gene. Looked up from germline, CDR1 is SGHDN and CDR2 is FVKESK. The CDR3 is 12 amino acids. The germline V and J ends were trimmed by 0 bases and 8 bases, with 5 bases remaining between them. CDR3 region: CASSQDTHEQFF. The CDR3 DNA is TGTGCCAGCAGCCAAGACACCCATGAGCAGTTCTTC.

This clonotype has just a few counts. The chain joins TRBV24-1 to TRBJ1-5; D perhaps matches TRBD1 (5 bases). Trimming shortened V by 3 bases and J by 5 bases, and 13 bases separated the two germline ends. CDR1 and CDR2 from the germline V gene are KGHDR and SFDVKD. The CDR3 runs to 15 residues. Written as DNA, the CDR3 is TGTGCCACCAGTGATGGGAGGGCGGGGGATCAGCCCCAGCATTTT. The encoded protein is CATSDGRAGDQPQHF.

At least ten counts were recorded for this clonotype. The V and J genes are TRBV12-3 or TRBV12-4 and TRBJ1-1; the match to TRBD1 covers 7 bases. This CDR3 has 12 amino acids. The trim removed 6 bases at V and 8 bases at J, leaving 6 bases unmatched. The CDR3 loop reads CASRRQGGEAFF. The CDR3 DNA follows: TGTGCCAGCAGAAGACAGGGAGGCGAAGCTTTCTTT.

This clonotype was found a few times. The chain employs TRBV5-1 and TRBJ2-3; D not resolved. The CDR3 length is 13 residues. With 0 bases removed from V and 2 bases from J, the gap between germline ends came to 4 bases. Germline V gene lookup returns CDR1 SGHRS and CDR2 YFSETQ. CDR3 sequence reads: CASSLAATDTQYF. CDR3 coding DNA: TGCGCCAGCAGCTTGGCCGCCACAGATACGCAGTATTTT.

This rearrangement joins TRBV5-1 to TRBJ2-3; D is undetermined. CDR3 length: 15 amino acids. Germline CDR1 SGHRS, CDR2 YFSETQ. The V and J ends lost 3 bases and 4 bases respectively, with 15 bases between them. Written as DNA, the CDR3 is TGCGCCAGCAGCTATCGACCGTCTGTTCCAGATACGCAGTATTTT. It translates to CASSYRPSVPDTQYF.

The rearrangement joins TRBV7-9 to TRBJ2-1; D unclear. The length of the CDR3 is 13 residues. Germline assignment: CDR1 SEHNR and CDR2 FQNEAQ (reference sequence). The V end lost 0 bases, the J end lost 7 bases, and 7 bases lay between the germline ends. The CDR3 nucleotides are TGTGCCAGCAGCTTAGCGGGGTTGAATGAGCAGTTCTTC. Translation gives CASSLAGLNEQFF.

The chain has TRBV27 and TRBJ2-1, with 7 bases identical to TRBD1. CDR1 is MNHEY, CDR2 SMNVEV, per germline (reference sequence). The CDR3 is made up of 15 amino acids. V was pared by 5 bases and J by 6 bases, with 10 bases of the junction left unmatched. This CDR3 is CASSPRRGPTNEQFF. CDR3 DNA: TGTGCCAGCAGTCCCCGTAGGGGGCCGACCAATGAGCAGTTCTTC.

This clonotype was counted a few times. The chain carries TRBV6-5 and TRBJ1-1; tentative D call: TRBD1 (5 bases). The germline V gene encodes CDR1 MNHEY and CDR2 SVGAGI. Trimming pared 5 bases from V and 1 base from J, leaving 20 bases between. The CDR3 loop spans 17 amino acids. Written as DNA, the CDR3 is TGTGCCAGCAGTCCAGACGAAATTAGGACATCGAACACTGAAGCTTTCTTT. Translation: CASSPDEIRTSNTEAFF.

This clonotype turned up a few times. The chain's CDR3 is CAMGTGGTSSTDTQYF. The CDR3 region has the DNA TGTGCCATGGGGACAGGGGGGACCTCCAGCACAGATACGCAGTATTTT. The chain links TRBV10-3 to TRBJ2-3; 11 bases align to TRBD1. The CDR3 loop spans 16 amino acids. Germline V CDR1 and CDR2: ENHRY, SYGVKD. With 9 bases clipped from V and 0 bases from J, the junction kept 8 bases outside the gene matches.

This clonotype appeared many times. V and J are TRBV5-1 and TRBJ1-5; no clear D gene. CDR1 is SGHRS, CDR2 YFSETQ, per germline. The CDR3 totals 14 residues. With 4 bases removed from V and 2 bases from J, the gap between germline ends came to 10 bases. The CDR3 bases are TGCGCCAGCAGCCCCGACACCCGCAATCAGCCCCAGCATTTT. It encodes CASSPDTRNQPQHF.

This clonotype has ten or more counts. The chain couples TRBV4-2 to TRBJ2-1, with D hard to call. The CDR3 runs to 17 residues. Trimming cost V 0 bases and J 0 bases, with 12 bases left between them. Per the germline V gene, CDR1 is LGHNA and CDR2 is YNFKEQ. The CDR3 DNA is TGTGCCAGCAGCCAAGATTTCTTACGGGTCTCCTACAATGAGCAGTTCTTC. Amino acid sequence: CASSQDFLRVSYNEQFF.

The rearrangement links TRBV5-1 to TRBJ2-5; TRBD1 might be the D (6 bases). Germline-derived CDR1 and CDR2 are SGHRS and YFSETQ. This CDR3 comprises 14 residues. The ends were cut back, 4 bases at V and 2 bases at J, with 12 bases in the middle. CDR3 sequence (DNA): TGCGCCAGCAGCCGGGACACTTCACAAGAGACCCAGTACTTC. It codes for CASSRDTSQETQYF.

This clonotype was observed many times. The chain couples TRBV13 to TRBJ2-3; 8 bases are shared with TRBD2. V gave up 5 bases and J gave up 3 bases; unmatched junction bases: 10. Germline V gene data show CDR1 as PRHDT and CDR2 as FYEKMQ (reference sequence). The length of the CDR3 is 16 residues. Here the CDR3 reads CASSASTAGGTDTQYF. The CDR3 nucleotides are TGTGCCAGCAGCGCCAGCACGGCGGGAGGAACAGATACGCAGTATTTT.

J is TRBJ2-3 and V is TRBV5-1; a possible D gene is TRBD2 (6 bases). Germline V lookup: CDR1 SGHRS, CDR2 YFSETQ. CDR3 length equals 14 residues. Between the trimmed V and J ends, which lost 3 bases and 1 base, there was a span of 9 bases. In DNA form, the CDR3 reads TGCGCCAGCAGCTCTTTAGCGGGCACAGATACGCAGTATTTT. Its translation: CASSSLAGTDTQYF.

The chain employs TRBV10-2 and TRBJ1-2, with TRBD1 matching over 7 bases. The V gene end was trimmed by 4 bases and the J gene end by 5 bases; junction bases not matched to a gene: 10. The V gene's germline CDR1 is WSHSY and CDR2 SAAADI. The CDR3 contains 15 residues. This CDR3 reads CASSATIRDSYGYTF. The CDR3 DNA reads TGCGCCAGCAGTGCCACGATTCGGGACAGTTATGGCTACACCTTC.

This clonotype was recorded a few times. J is TRBJ2-5 and V is TRBV24-1, with no clear D. CDR1 is KGHDR, CDR2 SFDVKD, per germline. The CDR3 is 15 amino acids. V lost 4 bases to trimming and J lost 2 bases, with 13 bases between them. The CDR3 sequence is CATSDSERVQETQYF. The CDR3 coding sequence is TGTGCCACCAGTGACTCGGAACGGGTACAAGAGACCCAGTACTTC.

The gene calls are TRBV4-2 and TRBJ2-7, with 7 bases fitting TRBD2. Unmatched junction bases numbered 9, after V lost 4 bases and J lost 0 bases. The CDR3 runs 16 residues. From germline, CDR1 is LGHNA and CDR2 YNFKEQ. The chain's CDR3 is CASSPSWASGSYEQYF. DNA of the CDR3: TGTGCCAGCAGCCCCAGTTGGGCTAGCGGCTCCTACGAGCAGTACTTC.

This clonotype came up a few times. The V call is TRBV6-6, the J call TRBJ2-5, with 10 bases matching TRBD1. Per the germline V gene, CDR1 is MNHNY and CDR2 is SVGAGI (reference sequence). The trim removed 5 bases at V and 5 bases at J, leaving 5 bases unmatched. The CDR3 contains 14 residues. The CDR3, as DNA: TGTGCCAGCAGTGAGGGACAGGGGTACGAGACCCAGTACTTC. Amino acid sequence: CASSEGQGYETQYF.

V is TRBV7-9 and J is TRBJ2-7, with D hard to call. This CDR3 is built from 10 residues. CDR1 SEHNR and CDR2 FQNEAQ come from the germline V gene (reference sequence). V gave up 5 bases and J gave up 9 bases, with 8 bases separating them. This CDR3 reads CASSGVGQYF. Here the CDR3 DNA reads TGTGCCAGCAGCGGCGTTGGGCAGTACTTC.

The genes are TRBV28 and TRBJ2-1, with 14 bases lining up with TRBD2. CDR1 and CDR2 from the germline V gene are MDHEN and SYDVKM. CDR3 length equals 17 residues. Trimming removed 6 bases from V and 3 bases from J; junction bases left unmatched: 7. CDR3 in amino acids: CASSGLAGGKYYNEQFF. The CDR3 DNA reads as TGTGCCAGCAGCGGACTAGCGGGAGGAAAGTACTACAATGAGCAGTTCTTC.

The gene calls are TRBV4-3 and TRBJ2-3; D not certain. V was cut by 3 bases and J by 7 bases, with 14 bases left in between. The CDR3 extends over 14 amino acids. Germline loops: CDR1 LGHNA, CDR2 YSLEER. The CDR3, as DNA: TGCGCCAGCAGCCAGTCTCCTACCTATCATACGCAGTATTTT. It translates to CASSQSPTYHTQYF.

This clonotype has a count of ten or more. The J gene is TRBJ1-1, the V gene TRBV3-1; D unresolved. CDR1 is LGHDT, CDR2 YNNKEL, per germline (reference sequence). V dropped 1 base and J dropped 1 base, with 13 bases sitting between them. The CDR3 covers 16 residues. The CDR3 sequence is CASSQARGKGNTEAFF. The CDR3 nucleotides read TGTGCCAGCAGCCAAGCCCGGGGAAAGGGGAACACTGAAGCTTTCTTT.

This clonotype was counted a single time. The V and J genes are TRBV2 and TRBJ2-7, with D perhaps given as TRBD1 or TRBD2 (5 bases each). The CDR3 spans 13 residues. CDR1 and CDR2 (germline): SNHLY, FYNNEI. CDR3 region: CASSIRERDERYV. In DNA form, the CDR3 reads TGTGCCAGCAGTATAAGGGAGAGGGACGAGCGGTACGTC.

Many counts were recorded for this clonotype. The DNA is left out, because the CDR3 cannot be placed on it with certainty; the CDR3 is given as TCRdb lists it. The chain recombines TRBV28 with TRBJ1-1; the D segment call TRBD1 is taken from the table without a DNA check. Germline values: CDR1 MDHEN, CDR2 SYDVKM. The CDR3 numbers 12 amino acids, ends counted. This chain's CDR3 is CASSRVGTGASF.

The V gene is TRBV28, the J gene TRBJ1-1; 8 nucleotides line up with TRBD1. V dropped 4 bases and J dropped 4; count of bases not matched to a gene: 5. Germline loops: CDR1 MDHEN, CDR2 SYDVKM. The CDR3 totals 14 residues. The chain's CDR3 is CASSSGQGRTEAFF. CDR3 in DNA: TGTGCCAGCAGTTCCGGACAGGGTCGCACTGAAGCTTTCTTT.

This clonotype was seen repeatedly, ten times or more. This rearrangement joins TRBV15 to TRBJ2-3, with D tentatively TRBD2 (5 bases). The CDR3 runs 13 residues. Germline values: CDR1 LNHNV, CDR2 YYDKDF (reference sequence). The V gene lost 0 bases and the J gene lost 5 bases, with 6 bases spanning the gap. CDR3 sequence (DNA): TGTGCCACCAGCAGAGATCGGGGAGATACGCAGTATTTT. It yields the protein CATSRDRGDTQYF.

This clonotype has ten or more counts. The chain is built from TRBV27 and TRBJ2-7; 12 bases align to TRBD2. V lost 1 base and J lost 4; bases outside the gene matches: 2. CDR3 size: 15 residues. Per the germline V gene, CDR1 is MNHEY and CDR2 is SMNVEV (reference sequence). CDR3 loop: CASSLFGLAGYEQYF. The CDR3, as DNA: TGTGCCAGCAGTTTATTCGGACTAGCGGGATACGAGCAGTACTTC.

The J gene is TRBJ2-1, the V gene TRBV6-2 or TRBV6-3; no clear D. This CDR3 is 13 amino acids long. CDR1 is MNHEY and CDR2 is SVGEGT in the germline V gene. Between the trimmed V and J ends, which lost 0 bases and 7 bases, there was a span of 7 bases. The CDR3 loop reads CASSYSMRNEQFF. The CDR3 DNA follows: TGTGCCAGCAGTTACTCGATGAGGAATGAGCAGTTCTTC.

The chain recombines TRBV7-2 with TRBJ2-5; 13 bases line up with TRBD2. CDR1 SGHTA and CDR2 FQGNSA come from the germline V gene. The CDR3 runs 16 residues. The junction had 1 base not matched to a gene; V was cut back by 1 base and J by 2 bases. The CDR3 sequence: CASSLGGLAGQETQYF. The CDR3 DNA reads TGTGCCAGCAGCTTAGGGGGACTAGCGGGGCAAGAGACCCAGTACTTC.

This clonotype was seen more than once but under ten times. The chain recombines TRBV24-1 with TRBJ2-5; 10 bases map to TRBD2. The germline gives CDR1 KGHDR, CDR2 SFDVKD. Unmatched junction bases numbered 3, after V lost 3 bases and J lost 0 bases. The CDR3 is 16 residues long. The CDR3 DNA reads as TGTGCCACCAGTGATAGAGCGGGGGGGTACCAAGAGACCCAGTACTTC. Encoded protein: CATSDRAGGYQETQYF.